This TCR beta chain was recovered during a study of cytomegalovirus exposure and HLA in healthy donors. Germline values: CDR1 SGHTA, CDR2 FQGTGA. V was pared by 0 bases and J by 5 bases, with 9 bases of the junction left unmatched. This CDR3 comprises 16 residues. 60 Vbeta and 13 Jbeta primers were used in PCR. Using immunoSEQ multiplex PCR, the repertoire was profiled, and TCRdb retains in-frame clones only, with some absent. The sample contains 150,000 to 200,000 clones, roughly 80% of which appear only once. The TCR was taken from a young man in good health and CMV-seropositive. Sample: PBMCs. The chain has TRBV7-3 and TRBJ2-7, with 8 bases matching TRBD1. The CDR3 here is CASSLTPGGFNNEQYF. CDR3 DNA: TGTGCCAGCAGCTTAACTCCAGGGGGCTTTAATAACGAGCAGTACTTC.